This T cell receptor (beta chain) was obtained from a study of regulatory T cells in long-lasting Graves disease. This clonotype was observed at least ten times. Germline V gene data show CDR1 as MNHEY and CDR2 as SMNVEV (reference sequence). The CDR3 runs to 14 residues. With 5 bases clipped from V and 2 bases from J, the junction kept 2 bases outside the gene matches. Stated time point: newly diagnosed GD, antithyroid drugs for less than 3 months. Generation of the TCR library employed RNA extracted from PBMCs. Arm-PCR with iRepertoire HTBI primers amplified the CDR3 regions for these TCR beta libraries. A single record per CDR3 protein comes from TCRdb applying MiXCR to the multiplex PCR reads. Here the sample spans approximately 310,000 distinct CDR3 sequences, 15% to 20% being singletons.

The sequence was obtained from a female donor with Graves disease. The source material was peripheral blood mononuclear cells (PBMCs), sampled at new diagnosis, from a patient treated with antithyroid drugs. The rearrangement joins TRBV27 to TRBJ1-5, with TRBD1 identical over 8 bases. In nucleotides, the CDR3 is TGTGCCAGCAGTAACAGGGGGGGCAATCAGCCCCAGCATTTT. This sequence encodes CASSNRGGNQPQHF.